The 22 T cell receptor beta chains presented below share a single source sample, sequenced in a study of blood T cell repertoires in COVID-19. Profiling relied on immunoSEQ multiplex PCR, and the TCRdb table lists in-frame clones only, not all of them. Among 400,000 to 450,000 clones, roughly 90% were seen once, and the ten largest hold 0.7% to 1%. Sequenced sample: peripheral blood. These receptor sequences come from a man younger than 35 with COVID-19, enrolled during active disease.

This chain connects TRBV7-9 to TRBJ2-7; the match to TRBD1 covers 8 bases. Germline-derived CDR1 and CDR2 are SEHNR and FQNEAQ (reference sequence). This CDR3 has 12 amino acids. V lost 4 bases, J lost 12 bases, and 8 bases stayed unmatched. CDR3 in DNA: TGTGCCAGCAGCTCCCAGGACAGGGAGTTGTACTTC. Its translation: CASSSQDRELYF.

V usage is TRBV11-2 and J usage is TRBJ2-2, with a possible D match to TRBD2 (6 bases). The CDR3 runs to 17 residues. Per germline, CDR1 SGHAT and CDR2 FQNNGV. Trimming took off 8 bases at V and 4 bases at J, with 23 bases between the two ends. CDR3 sequence reads: CASGSGVAAVGTGELFF. In DNA form, the CDR3 reads TGTGCCAGCGGATCGGGGGTAGCCGCCGTGGGCACCGGGGAGCTGTTTTTT.

CDR3 sequence (DNA): TGTGCCTGGAGTTTTGAGGCGGGAGGGGTGGCAGATACGCAGTATTTT. This sequence encodes CAWSFEAGGVADTQYF. The chain recombines TRBV30 with TRBJ2-3; 9 bases are a match to TRBD2. This CDR3 contains 16 residues. The V gene end was trimmed by 2 bases and the J gene end by 4 bases; junction bases not matched to a gene: 10. Germline CDR1 reads GTSNPN; CDR2 reads SVGIG (reference sequence).

This clone was seen a few times. The V call is TRBV7-8, the J call TRBJ1-3; TRBD1 agrees at 7 bases. This CDR3 has 16 residues. Germline CDR1 is SGHVS and CDR2 is FQNEAQ. V lost 5 bases, J lost 0 bases, and 7 bases stayed unmatched. Here the CDR3 DNA reads TGTGCCAGCAGCGCCGGCGACAGGGTCTCTGGAAACACCATATATTTT. Protein product: CASSAGDRVSGNTIYF.

CDR3 nucleotide sequence: TGTGCCAGCAGCTCTCCACAGGGGGTGGGAGGCTACACCTTC. It yields the protein CASSSPQGVGGYTF. The V call is TRBV7-9, the J call TRBJ1-2; 8 nucleotides agree with TRBD1. Germline lookup yields CDR1 SEHNR and CDR2 FQNEAQ (reference sequence). Trimming cost V 4 bases and J 8 bases; bases outside gene matches: 9. The CDR3 extends over 14 amino acids.

This chain links TRBV6-5 with TRBJ2-7; 7 bases map to TRBD2. Germline V gives CDR1 MNHEY, CDR2 SVGAGI. V lost 6 bases and J lost 3; bases outside the gene matches: 2. This CDR3 region has 12 residues. The CDR3 here is CASRSSGYEQYF. The CDR3 nucleotides read TGTGCCAGCAGATCTAGCGGCTACGAGCAGTACTTC.

V usage is TRBV4-2 and J usage is TRBJ2-7; 7 positions match TRBD1. The V and J ends lost 4 bases and 1 base, in that order; junction bases with no gene match: 4. CDR1 and CDR2 (germline): LGHNA, YNFKEQ. The CDR3 sequence is 14 residues long. The CDR3 is CASSRGGQSYEQYF. CDR3 sequence (DNA): TGTGCCAGCAGCCGAGGGGGACAGTCCTACGAGCAGTACTTC.

With respect to this clone: The same CDR3 also results from other DNA sequences found in this sample. The chain links TRBV5-1 to TRBJ1-5; 9 bases line up with TRBD1. Trimming at V came to 4 bases and at J to 4 bases, leaving 3 bases not matched to a gene. CDR3 length equals 14 residues. Germline values: CDR1 SGHRS, CDR2 YFSETQ. CDR3 nucleotide sequence: TGCGCCAGCAGCCCAGGACAGGGGAATCAGCCCCAGCATTTT. Protein sequence: CASSPGQGNQPQHF.

V and J are TRBV10-1 and TRBJ2-7, with 7 nucleotides matching TRBD2. The V segment lost 4 bases and the J segment 2 bases; nucleotides outside the gene matches: 11. This CDR3 has 16 residues. Per the germline V gene, CDR1 is WNHNN and CDR2 is SYGVQD (reference sequence). Here the CDR3 DNA reads TGCGCCAGCAGTGGGACCTGGGAAGCGGGGCCCTACGAGCAGTACTTC. This codes for CASSGTWEAGPYEQYF.

The J gene is TRBJ2-3, the V gene TRBV2; 7 bases are shared with TRBD1. V dropped 3 bases and J dropped 0; count of bases not matched to a gene: 9. The CDR3 is 17 amino acids. The V gene's germline CDR1 is SNHLY and CDR2 FYNNEI. The DNA of the CDR3 is TGTGCCAGCAGTGATCAGGGGACAGCACTTAGCACAGATACGCAGTATTTT. This gives the protein CASSDQGTALSTDTQYF.

The rearrangement joins TRBV5-4 to TRBJ1-2; possible D gene TRBD1, 5 bases. The CDR3 runs 14 residues. The V gene lost 0 bases and the J gene lost 2 bases, with 8 bases spanning the gap. The V gene's germline CDR1 is SGHNT and CDR2 YYREEE (reference sequence). CDR3 coding DNA: TGTGCCAGCAGCTTGGAAGCAGGGAACTATGGCTACACCTTC. Translation gives CASSLEAGNYGYTF.

V gene TRBV30 combines with J gene TRBJ1-6, with TRBD1 as a possible D gene (5 bases). V lost 0 bases and J 5 bases, leaving 8 bases between the germline ends. The CDR3 is 14 amino acids. The V gene's germline CDR1 is GTSNPN and CDR2 SVGIG (reference sequence). The CDR3 loop reads CAWSVGGDNSPLHF. The CDR3 DNA is TGTGCCTGGAGTGTTGGGGGGGATAATTCACCCCTCCACTTT.

This clone has just one count. This chain uses TRBV2 with TRBJ1-1, with TRBD1 matching 11 bases. J was trimmed by 4 bases and V by 3 bases; bases with no gene match: 1. Germline assignment: CDR1 SNHLY and CDR2 FYNNEI. This CDR3 region has 14 residues. The CDR3, as DNA: TGTGCCAGCAGTGAGGACAGGGGGCCCACTGAAGCTTTCTTT. Encoded protein: CASSEDRGPTEAFF.

The chain links TRBV9 to TRBJ2-2; perhaps TRBD1 as D (6 bases). The V end lost 3 bases, the J end lost 2 bases, and 14 bases lay between the germline ends. CDR1 and CDR2 (germline): SGDLS, YYNGEE. The CDR3 totals 16 residues. Here the CDR3 reads CASSGIQGGNTGELFF. The DNA for the CDR3 is TGTGCCAGCAGCGGGATACAGGGTGGAAACACCGGGGAGCTGTTTTTT.

The chain recombines TRBV29-1 with TRBJ1-1, with TRBD1 as a possible D gene (5 bases). Germline CDR1 SQVTM, CDR2 ANQGSEA. The CDR3 length is 14 residues. With 5 bases removed from V and 3 bases from J, the gap between germline ends came to 16 bases. Here the CDR3 DNA reads TGCAGCGTTTTAACAGCCAGGGAGGACACTGAAGCTTTCTTT. It codes for CSVLTAREDTEAFF.

The chain employs TRBV9 and TRBJ2-4; 9 bases map to TRBD1. Germline V gives CDR1 SGDLS, CDR2 YYNGEE. CDR3 length: 14 amino acids. J lost 4 bases, V lost 4 bases, and 3 bases had no gene match. The CDR3 DNA is TGTGCCAGCAGCCCCGGGACAGGGAAAAACATTCAGTACTTC. Translating gives CASSPGTGKNIQYF.

The chain has TRBV5-1 and TRBJ2-7; TRBD2 aligns across 8 bases. The J segment lost 4 bases and the V segment lost 4 bases, leaving 13 bases of the junction unmatched. Germline CDR1 reads SGHRS; CDR2 reads YFSETQ. This CDR3 is 16 amino acids long. CDR3 protein: CASSHLPQRESYEQYF. The CDR3 nucleotides are TGCGCCAGCAGCCACCTCCCACAGCGGGAGTCATACGAGCAGTACTTC.

The chain is built from TRBV25-1 and TRBJ1-6, with D unclear. Germline loops: CDR1 MGHDK, CDR2 SYGVNS. V lost 2 bases and J lost 7, with 9 bases in between. The CDR3 length is 14 residues. The CDR3 sequence is CASSERGSNSPLHF. DNA for the CDR3: TGTGCCAGCAGTGAAAGAGGGAGCAATTCACCCCTCCACTTT.

The chain joins TRBV10-2 to TRBJ2-7; the D gene is possibly TRBD1 (5 bases). This CDR3 is 11 amino acids long. Trimming removed 11 bases from V and 6 bases from J, with 14 bases in between. Germline CDR1 is WSHSY and CDR2 is SAAADI. CDR3 loop: CASKRGFEQYF. Here the CDR3 DNA reads TGCGCCTCCAAAAGGGGCTTCGAGCAGTACTTC.

The chain has TRBV19 and TRBJ1-1, with 8 positions matching TRBD1. The length of the CDR3 is 15 residues. The germline V gene encodes CDR1 LNHDA and CDR2 SQIVND (reference sequence). Trimming at V came to 6 bases and at J to 0 bases, leaving 6 bases not matched to a gene. CDR3 DNA sequence: TGTGCCAGTAGGGGGACAGGTTACATGAACACTGAAGCTTTCTTT. Amino acid sequence: CASRGTGYMNTEAFF.

J is TRBJ1-6 and V is TRBV18; 7 bases are shared with TRBD1. CDR3 size: 13 residues. Per germline, CDR1 KGHSH and CDR2 LQKENI. V dropped 4 bases and J dropped 14; count of bases not matched to a gene: 8. The chain's CDR3 is CASSRDRTSALHF. DNA of the CDR3: TGTGCCAGCTCACGGGACAGAACTTCGGCCCTCCACTTT. The full variable domain, completed using reference TRBV18 and TRBJ1-6, is NAGVMQNPRHLVRRRGQEARLRCSPMKGHSHVYWYRQLPEEGLKFMVYLQKENIIDESGMPKERFSAEFPKEGPSILRIQQVVRGDSAAYFCASSRDRTSALHFGNGTRLTVT.

This chain links TRBV2 with TRBJ2-1, with D possibly being TRBD2 (6 bases). This CDR3 has 15 amino acids. Trimming pared 8 bases from V and 0 bases from J, leaving 14 bases between. Germline CDR1 is SNHLY and CDR2 is FYNNEI. As DNA, the CDR3 is TGTGCCAGCTTGGCTAGCGCTAGCTCCTACAATGAGCAGTTCTTC. It codes for CASLASASSYNEQFF. The whole variable domain, remainder taken from reference TRBV2 and TRBJ2-1, is EPEVTQTPSHQVTQMGQEVILRCVPISNHLYFYWYRQILGQKVEFLVSFYNNEISEKSEIFDDQFSVERPDGSNFTLKIRSTKLEDSAMYFCASLASASSYNEQFFGPGTRLTVL.